This T cell receptor (beta chain) appears in the sequencing data of a study of blood T cell repertoires in COVID-19. Study-level information: Both acute and convalescent COVID-19 samples were obtained from the United States, Italy and Spain. PBMCs, B-cell-depleted T cells, or T cells were the source of the cDNA or gDNA that made up the material.

In this sample, this clone turned up a few times. In the original analysis: Reference gene primer amplification gave nucleated cell count estimates. Clones were sequenced by immunoSEQ multiplex PCR, and TCRdb holds only the in-frame ones, with some missing. Clone size and the V and J calls come from that table; the DNA yielded D and trimming. This sample has some 400,000 clones, with 70% to 90% found just once. This CDR3 is built from 12 residues. V dropped 3 bases and J dropped 4 bases, with 6 bases sitting between them. Germline CDR1 and CDR2: MDHEN and SYDVKM. The Seattle patients, enrolled during active infection, were followed longitudinally.

The sequenced material came from peripheral blood. The rearrangement joins TRBV28 to TRBJ1-2, with D hard to call. The origin of this receptor is a woman aged 25 to 39 with COVID-19, enrolled during active disease. CDR3 DNA sequence: TGTGCCAGCAGTTTTCAGTTCTATGGCTACACCTTC. Its translation is CASSFQFYGYTF.